The entry that follows covers one T cell receptor (beta chain) sequence. What antigen it recognizes has not been identified. No per-base quality is available; no much larger clone lies one base away. The entry originates in a study of blood T cell repertoires in COVID-19 (TCRdb year 2020). General notes on the study: Collaborator samples came from the United States, Italy and Spain and covered acute and convalescent phases of COVID-19. The prospective study material was composed of cDNA or gDNA derived from T cells, B-cell-depleted T cells, or PBMCs. Subjects who had been exposed to COVID-19, were actively infected with it, or had recovered from it provided the deeply sampled blood TCRbeta repertoires that made up the dataset. The repertoires were made available in a free public database intended to serve as a resource for research on the immune response to SARS-CoV-2. The samples were drawn from two sources: the first 160 participants of the ongoing ImmuneRACE study, and 1,000 to 1,500 subjects contributed by 6 global collaborators. The sample metadata nearly always contained a de-identified subject ID, COVID-19 status, age in years and sex. Where available, HLA class I and class II types were taken from metadata supplied by the sample provider and were not determined by assay-based typing. What the study reported, not specific to this receptor: The amount of clinical and demographic metadata varied by source and participant and was provided uncurated.

Enrolling through a virtual design, the prospective study's participants ranged in age from roughly 18 to 89 years and lived across around 25 United States geographic areas. In the prospective study, cohorts were assigned on the basis of participant-reported clinical history obtained from a screening survey and a study questionnaire. For ImmuneRACE Cohort 3, a participant was defined as recovered based on two consecutive negative NP/OP PCR tests, clearance by a healthcare professional, or resolution of symptoms. In the prospective study, mobile phlebotomists collected whole blood, serum and a nasopharyngeal or oropharyngeal swab from each participant. Additional blood draws and questionnaires over an approximately two-month period could optionally be provided by prospective study participants. Before DNA extraction, blood samples from the prospective study were shipped at room temperature or frozen.

TCRbeta CDR3 regions were amplified from genomic DNA by means of the immunoSEQ Assay, a bias-controlled multiplex PCR. Processing in the source paper ran as follows. The number of nucleated cells in each sample was estimated by amplification of reference gene primers within the assay. To quantify the absolute abundance of each unique TCRbeta CDR3 rearrangement, sequence reads were collapsed and filtered. For each sample, productive Simpson clonality was calculated by taking the square root of Simpson's diversity index across productive rearrangements. TCRdb took over this immuneACCESS table, retaining in-frame rearrangements with V and J assigned. Such tables are incomplete; in checked studies, under half of the missing clones stem from an unresolved V gene, and the remainder is unexplained. The V and J calls and clone size come from that table; D and trimming were worked out from the DNA. Counted in this sample were approximately 310,000 clones; roughly 89% of them appeared once. Of the sample, over 4% is held by the ten largest clones.

For this chain, trimming is 3 bases at the V end and 0 bases at the J end, and the number of junction bases without a gene match is 3. The CDR3 measures 15 amino acids from cysteine to phenylalanine. Left in the record is the CDR3 DNA by itself, 45 bases read in frame from the first base. CDR1 and CDR2 (GTSNPN, SVGIG) derive from the germline V gene (reference sequence). The chain is made from TRBV30 and TRBJ1-4, with 8 middle bases fitting TRBD1. Sequenced input: PBMCs or T cells enriched from blood (not recorded which). This receptor was identified in a man aged 55 to 70 who had recovered from COVID-19. The CDR3 is CAWRGQAATNEKLFF. The base sequence is TGTGCCTGGAGGGGACAGGCTGCAACTAATGAAAAACTGTTTTTT.